The sequence of this TCR beta chain was determined in a study of blood T cells in healthy people across ages. A second PCR, run for 7 to 11 cycles, used a sample-barcoded 5' primer plus a J-beta primer mix. TCRdb reprocessed the 5' RACE reads via MiXCR and lists one record per CDR3 protein. The data contain around 2 million distinct CDR3 sequences, about two fifths of them seen just once; the ten biggest clones take up more than 20%. Germline CDR1 MNHEY, CDR2 SVGAGI. The ends were cut back, 7 bases at V and 2 bases at J, with 10 bases in the middle. There are 13 residues in the CDR3. Specimen: blood. This TCR derives from a human donor in good health. The chain carries TRBV6-5 and TRBJ2-3; possibly TRBD2 for D (6 bases). CDR3 nucleotide sequence: TGTGCCAGCACCCGGACTAACACAGATACGCAGTATTTT. Its translation: CASTRTNTDTQYF.